This TCR beta chain was captured in a study of cytomegalovirus exposure and HLA in healthy donors. V was pared by 1 base and J by 7 bases, with 14 bases between. The CDR3 is made up of 14 amino acids. CDR1 is MGHRA and CDR2 is YSYEKL in the germline V gene. Here immunoSEQ multiplex PCR was the method, and the copy in TCRdb shows in-frame clones only, minus some. Counted here are about 98,000 clones, roughly 84% occurring once; the ten biggest clones make up around 6%. About this clone itself: Its antigen remains unidentified.

A 120-subject validation cohort, separate from the 666-subject first cohort, supplied the donors. Study-wide results and limits: Published work reported that the classifier diagnosed cytomegalovirus status with high specificity and sensitivity. Some public TCRs appeared in many individuals, while most sequences were rare. Associated with cytomegalovirus, according to the listing, were 150 to 200 TCR beta chains.

The chain joins TRBV4-1 to TRBJ2-7; TRBD2 is a possible D gene (5 bases). This receptor was taken from a young man in good health and CMV-seropositive. Sequences were obtained from PBMCs. The CDR3 nucleotides read TGCGCCAGCAGCCAAGGGCCGGGGTATGGGGAGCAGTACTTC. Protein: CASSQGPGYGEQYF.